This T cell receptor beta chain was captured by sequencing in a study of sequential checkpoint blockade in melanoma. TCRdb's copy holds only in-frame clones and misses some; the assay was immunoSEQ multiplex PCR. The table includes approximately 11,000 clones, around 28% detected once. Treatment denoted: randomized to nivolumab then ipilimumab (arm A) or the reverse (arm B). The CDR3 is 17 residues long. Per the germline V gene, CDR1 is SGHRS and CDR2 is YFSETQ. The V gene end was trimmed by 5 bases and the J gene end by 6 bases; junction bases not matched to a gene: 14. The chain uses TRBV5-1 and TRBJ2-1; TRBD1 matches at 10 bases. This TCR came from a human donor with melanoma. Source: tumor tissue (inferred from file names), taken from a patient given nivolumab and ipilimumab in sequence. CDR3 protein: CASRKSPGTGVSNEQFF. CDR3 nucleotides: TGCGCCAGCAGGAAGTCCCCCGGGACAGGGGTGAGCAATGAGCAGTTCTTC.